Reported below is one T cell receptor beta chain. As handled by the study authors: Amplification with reference gene primers provided the estimates of nucleated cell counts. Profiled with immunoSEQ multiplex PCR; TCRdb holds only in-frame clones, not every one. The V and J calls and clone size come from that table; D and trimming were worked out from the DNA. In the table there are 350,000 to 450,000 clones, around 90% of which are singletons. V was clipped by 6 bases and J by 5 bases, with 14 bases between them. This CDR3 is 14 amino acids long. Germline CDR1 and CDR2: MDHEN and SYDVKM. These data originate in a study of blood T cell repertoires in COVID-19. Across the study: Samples came from the United States, Italy and Spain, spanning acute and convalescent COVID-19. Sample material is recorded as cDNA or gDNA derived from T cells, B-cell-depleted T cells, or PBMCs.

Specimen: peripheral blood. The rearrangement uses TRBV28 and TRBJ1-3, with TRBD1 as a possible D gene (6 bases). The TCR was taken from a man aged 40-49 years with acute or convalescent COVID-19. CDR3 nucleotides: TGTGCCAGCAGGACCCCCGGGGACAGAAACACCATATATTTT. Protein sequence: CASRTPGDRNTIYF. Looking up the rest from reference TRBV28 and TRBJ1-3 gives the full variable domain: DVKVTQSSRYLVKRTGEKVFLECVQDMDHENMFWYRQDPGLGLRLIYFSYDVKMKEKGDIPEGYSVSREKKERFSLILESASTNQTSMYLCASRTPGDRNTIYFGEGSWLTVV.